The TCR beta chain under discussion was sequenced for a study of T cells in Graves' hyperthyroidism and ophthalmopathy. Overall study results and limits: Ophthalmopathy cases were set apart from stable hyperthyroidism by a 13 V-J model.

CDR1 LNHDA and CDR2 SQIVND come from the germline V gene (reference sequence). This CDR3 is built from 17 residues. Trimming took 3 bases from V and 0 from J, leaving 17 bases between them. This clonotype occurred once. The antigen is unknown. The authors obtained PBMCs from about 9.5 ml of fresh peripheral blood. Researchers took RNA transcripts and amplified the TCR beta CDR3 regions from them. During a first-round RT-PCR of the TCR CDR3, the HTBI primer set was used. TCRdb processed the multiplex PCR reads anew with MiXCR; each CDR3 protein has one entry. Of around 690,000 distinct CDR3 sequences in the sample, roughly 17% were seen once.

The receptor's source is a man between 45 and 60 years old with Graves' hyperthyroidism. Sequencing was done on a sample of blood. The rearrangement uses TRBV19 and TRBJ1-1, with D tentatively TRBD1 (5 bases). The CDR3 protein is CASSIRQHSNMNTEAFF. DNA for the CDR3: TGTGCCAGTAGTATCCGACAGCACAGTAACATGAACACTGAAGCTTTCTTT.